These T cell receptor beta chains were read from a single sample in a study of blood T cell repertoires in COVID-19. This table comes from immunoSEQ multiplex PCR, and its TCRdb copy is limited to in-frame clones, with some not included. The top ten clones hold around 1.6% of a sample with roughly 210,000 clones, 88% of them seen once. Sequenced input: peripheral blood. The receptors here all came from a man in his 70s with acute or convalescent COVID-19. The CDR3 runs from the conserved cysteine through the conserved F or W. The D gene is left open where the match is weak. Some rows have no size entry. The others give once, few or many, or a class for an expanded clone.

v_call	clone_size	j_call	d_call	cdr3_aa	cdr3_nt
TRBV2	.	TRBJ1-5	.	CASSEVPPGLKGGNQPQHF	TGTGCCAGCAGTGAAGTCCCCCCGGGCCTCAAGGGGGGCAATCAGCCCCAGCATTTT
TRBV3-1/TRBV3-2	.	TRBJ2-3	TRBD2	CASSHLGGRTTDTQYF	TGTGCCAGCAGCCATCTCGGCGGGAGGACCACAGATACGCAGTATTTT
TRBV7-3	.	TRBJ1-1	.	CASSIDGRGTEAFF	TGTGCCAGCAGCATAGACGGGAGGGGGACTGAAGCTTTCTTT
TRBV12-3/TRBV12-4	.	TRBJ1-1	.	CASTPYGVAFF	TGTGCCAGCACCCCTTACGGGGTTGCTTTCTTT
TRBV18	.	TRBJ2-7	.	CASSPGQSEQYF	TGTGCCAGCTCACCCGGACAGTCCGAGCAGTACTTC
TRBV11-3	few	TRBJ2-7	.	CASSFSSSYEQYF	TGTGCCAGCAGTTTTTCCTCGAGTTACGAGCAGTACTTC
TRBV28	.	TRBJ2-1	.	CASSRPTMTRLRSYNEQFF	TGTGCCAGCAGTAGACCCACCATGACAAGATTACGCTCCTACAATGAGCAGTTCTTC
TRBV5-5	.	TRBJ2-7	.	CASSLEAARGYEQYF	TGTGCCAGCAGCTTGGAGGCGGCTAGGGGCTACGAGCAGTACTTC
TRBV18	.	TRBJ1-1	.	CASSPAPGNTEAFF	TGTGCCAGCTCCCCTGCACCGGGGAACACTGAAGCTTTCTTT
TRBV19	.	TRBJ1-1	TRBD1	CASSSTGTGSDTEAFF	TGTGCCAGTAGTAGCACCGGGACAGGGTCTGACACTGAAGCTTTCTTT
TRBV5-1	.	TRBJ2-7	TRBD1	CASSLAGTAYEQYF	TGCGCCAGCAGCTTGGCTGGGACAGCCTACGAGCAGTACTTC
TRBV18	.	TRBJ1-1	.	CASSPPGDTEAFF	TGTGCCAGCTCACCACCCGGAGACACTGAAGCTTTCTTT
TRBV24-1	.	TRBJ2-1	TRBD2	CATSSGGTRGLSYNEQFF	TGTGCCACCAGTTCGGGGGGGACGCGAGGACTATCCTACAATGAGCAGTTCTTC
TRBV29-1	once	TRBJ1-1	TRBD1	CSVLPGQGSAFF	TGCAGCGTTCTACCGGGACAGGGATCAGCTTTCTTT
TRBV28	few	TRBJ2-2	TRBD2	CASSFLTSGSRPGELFF	TGTGCCAGCAGTTTTCTCACTAGCGGGAGTCGTCCCGGGGAGCTGTTTTTT
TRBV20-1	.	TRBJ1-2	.	CSASDSYGYTF	TGCAGTGCTTCCGACAGCTATGGCTACACCTTC
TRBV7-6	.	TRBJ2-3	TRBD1	CASSLADRGTQYF	TGTGCCAGCAGCTTAGCAGACAGGGGTACGCAGTATTTT
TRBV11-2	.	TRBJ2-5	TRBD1	CASSLRGPETQYF	TGTGCCAGCAGCCTCAGGGGGCCAGAGACCCAGTACTTC